The clone carrying this T cell receptor beta chain was recorded many times. Quantitative 5'-RACE was performed with molecular barcodes, and it yielded the TCR beta libraries. TCRdb reprocessed the 5' RACE reads with MiXCR, giving one entry per CDR3 protein. The repertoire holds under 250,000 distinct CDR3 sequences, with 10% as singletons. This entry belongs to a study of CD8 T cells in ankylosing spondylitis. CDR1 MGHRA and CDR2 YSYEKL come from the germline V gene. The CDR3 is 18 residues long. V lost 1 base, J lost 6 bases, and 10 bases stayed unmatched. The sequence derives from a male donor with ankylosing spondylitis or in good health (not recorded which). The gene calls are TRBV4-1 and TRBJ2-3, with TRBD2 matching over 13 bases. Specimen: blood, either unsorted or a sorted T cell fraction (not recorded which). The CDR3 loop reads CASSQVGNGLAGVDTQYF. Written as DNA, the CDR3 is TGCGCCAGCAGCCAAGTGGGGAATGGACTAGCGGGGGTGGATACGCAGTATTTT.